Listed below are T cell receptor beta chains from one sample, sequenced in a study of blood T cell repertoires in COVID-19. Profiling relied on immunoSEQ multiplex PCR, and the TCRdb table lists in-frame clones only, not all of them. The table includes around 250,000 clones, roughly 85% detected once. Sequences were obtained from PBMCs or T cells enriched from blood (not recorded which). The receptors here all came from a woman aged 50 to 60 with acute COVID-19. CDR3s include the opening cysteine and the closing phenylalanine or tryptophan. The order of the fields is CDR3 DNA, CDR3 protein, J gene, V gene, D gene, clone size. A D gene is named only where the DNA matches it firmly. Clone size is given for some rows only: seen once, a few or many times, or a class if the clone is expanded.

TGTGCCAGCAGTGAATCCCCGGGACAGTCGAGCTCCTACGAGCAGTACTTC CASSESPGQSSSYEQYF TRBJ2-7 TRBV25-1 TRBD1 NA
TGTGCCACCAGTGATTCGAGGAGGGCCGGGACAGGGGGCCCCGGGGAGCTGTTTTTT CATSDSRRAGTGGPGELFF TRBJ2-2 TRBV24-1 TRBD1 once
TGCAGCGTTGATACCGAAAGCATAACAGGGTGGTTGAACACTGAAGCTTTCTTT CSVDTESITGWLNTEAFF TRBJ1-1 TRBV29-1 NA few
TGTGCCTGGAGTGTGGGGCCCTCTGGAAACACCATATATTTT CAWSVGPSGNTIYF TRBJ1-3 TRBV30 NA NA
TGTGCCAGCAGCCGGGACTACCAAGAGACCCAGTACTTC CASSRDYQETQYF TRBJ2-5 TRBV5-4 NA NA
TGCGCCAGCACGGCACAGGCTGAAGCCAAAAACATTCAGTACTTC CASTAQAEAKNIQYF TRBJ2-4 TRBV5-1 NA NA
TGTGCCAGCAGCTCCCAGGGGACCTATGGCTACACCTTC CASSSQGTYGYTF TRBJ1-2 TRBV7-2 NA NA
TGTGCCAGCAGTTTTGGGAGTCGGACAGATACGCAGTATTTT CASSFGSRTDTQYF TRBJ2-3 TRBV28 NA NA
TGTGCCACCAGCAGAGATAACAGGGGGTACGGTAACTATGGCTACACCTTC CATSRDNRGYGNYGYTF TRBJ1-2 TRBV15 TRBD1 NA
TGCGCCAGCAGCCAAGATCCCAGGCCCACGCAAACCGGGGAGCTGTTTTTT CASSQDPRPTQTGELFF TRBJ2-2 TRBV4-3 NA NA
TGTGCCACCGGGGACAGGCGAAACACTGAAGCTTTCTTT CATGDRRNTEAFF TRBJ1-1 TRBV19 TRBD1 NA
TGCGCCAGCAGCCTTGGGACAGCCTACTACGAGCAGTACTTC CASSLGTAYYEQYF TRBJ2-7 TRBV4-1 TRBD1 NA
TGTGCCAGCACCCCCGGGACTAGCGGGGGGATCGCCTACGAGCAGTACTTC CASTPGTSGGIAYEQYF TRBJ2-7 TRBV6-2/TRBV6-3 TRBD2 NA
TGTGCCAGCAGCATATCCAGGGGTGGGAACACTGAAGCTTTCTTT CASSISRGGNTEAFF TRBJ1-1 TRBV7-2 NA NA
TGTGCCAGCAGCAAAGAACAGAACACCGGGGAGCTGTTTTTT CASSKEQNTGELFF TRBJ2-2 TRBV6-5 NA NA
TGTGCCAGCAGCTCTAACCGGGGTACCCCGACAGATACGCAGTATTTT CASSSNRGTPTDTQYF TRBJ2-3 TRBV11-2 NA once
TGTGCCAGCAGTTACTCCAGGGGACAGGGGGGCACTGAAGCTTTCTTT CASSYSRGQGGTEAFF TRBJ1-1 TRBV6-5 TRBD1 NA
TGCGCCAGCAGTGAGAGACAGGGACAGACCGGGGAGCTGTTTTTT CASSERQGQTGELFF TRBJ2-2 TRBV10-1 TRBD1 NA
TGTGCCAGCAGTGGACAGGCTAACTATGGCTACACCTTC CASSGQANYGYTF TRBJ1-2 TRBV12-3/TRBV12-4 TRBD1 NA
TGCGCCAGCAGCCGCCAACTAGCGGGGGGCACAGATACGCAGTATTTT CASSRQLAGGTDTQYF TRBJ2-3 TRBV4-3 TRBD2 NA
TGTGCCAGCAGCTTAGATACAGGGAGCTATGGCTACACCTTC CASSLDTGSYGYTF TRBJ1-2 TRBV11-2 NA few
TGTGCCAGCAGCTTAGCGGCGGAAAACTATGGCTACACCTTC CASSLAAENYGYTF TRBJ1-2 TRBV7-2 NA NA
TGTGCCAGCAGTGAAGCGTTCGTGACAGAAACGGAAGCTTTCTTT CASSEAFVTETEAFF TRBJ1-1 TRBV2 NA NA
TGTGCCAGCAAGACTAGCGGGGGCTTCCGAGGCAATGAGCAGTTCTTC CASKTSGGFRGNEQFF TRBJ2-1 TRBV27 TRBD2 NA
TGTGCCAGCAGCCGGACTAGCGGGGGGGCCAGCTACAATGAGCAGTTCTTC CASSRTSGGASYNEQFF TRBJ2-1 TRBV3-1/TRBV3-2 TRBD2 few
TGCAGCGGGGGACAGGGTAAAGAGACCCAGTACTTC CSGGQGKETQYF TRBJ2-5 TRBV29-1 TRBD1 NA